Listed below are T cell receptor beta chains from one sample, sequenced in a study of read filtering for tumor transcriptome and immune sequencing. TCRdb reprocessed the reads with MiXCR, giving one entry per CDR3 protein. The sample carries around 130,000 distinct CDR3 sequences, under 15% recorded once. The sample consisted of a population of CD138-negative cells sorted from bone marrow. Source of these receptors: a donor at least 40 years old with multiple myeloma. CDR3s include the opening cysteine and the closing phenylalanine or tryptophan. D genes are given only for firm matches. Part of the rows lack a size; the others show once, few, many or a class for expanded clones.

- TRBJ1-1 TRBV6-2/TRBV6-3 many CASRQVLTEAFF TGTGCCAGCCGACAGGTTCTAACTGAAGCTTTCTTT
- TRBJ2-1 TRBV9 - CASSVATASSYNEQFF TGTGCCAGCAGCGTAGCTACCGCAAGCTCCTACAATGAGCAGTTCTTC
TRBD2 TRBJ2-1 TRBV6-2/TRBV6-3 many CASSQQRGSSYNEQFF TGTGCCAGCAGTCAACAGCGGGGGAGCTCCTACAATGAGCAGTTCTTC
TRBD2 TRBJ2-7 TRBV7-6 many CASSRGLAAPYEQYF TGTGCCAGCAGCCGCGGACTAGCGGCTCCCTACGAGCAGTACTTC
TRBD2 TRBJ2-1 TRBV7-9 many CASSLHLGRGGFF TGTGCCAGCAGCTTACATCTGGGGCGCGGGGGTTTCTTC
- TRBJ2-2 TRBV4-3 many CASSQDAGANTGELFF TGCGCCAGCAGCCAAGATGCGGGGGCAAACACCGGGGAGCTGTTTTTT
- TRBJ2-1 TRBV7-2 many CASRLSGSNEQFF TGTGCCAGCAGACTATCTGGCAGCAATGAGCAGTTCTTC
TRBD1 TRBJ1-6 TRBV19 many CASSRGDRGISPLHF TGTGCCAGTAGTAGAGGGGACAGGGGTATCTCACCCCTCCACTTT
TRBD1 TRBJ2-7 TRBV7-3 many CASSLKGRGTGDEQYF TGTGCCAGCAGCTTAAAAGGACGGGGGACAGGGGACGAGCAGTACTTC
TRBD2 TRBJ2-7 TRBV11-2 few CASSLELAGTPKQYF TGTGCCAGCAGCTTAGAACTAGCGGGGACTCCCAAGCAGTACTTC
- TRBJ1-1 TRBV20-1 many CSARQTMNTEAFF TGCAGTGCCAGACAGACAATGAACACTGAAGCTTTCTTT
- TRBJ2-5 TRBV29-1 many CSAHGGQETQYF TGCAGCGCCCATGGGGGGCAAGAGACCCAGTACTTC
- TRBJ1-5 TRBV13 - CASSLSGANQPQHF TGTGCCAGCAGCTTATCAGGGGCGAATCAGCCCCAGCATTTT
TRBD2 TRBJ2-5 TRBV5-1 many CASCQGGPQETQYF TGCGCCAGCTGCCAGGGAGGGCCTCAAGAGACCCAGTACTTC
- TRBJ1-1 TRBV10-3 many CAISTRIMNTEAFF TGTGCCATCAGCACCCGAATCATGAACACTGAAGCTTTCTTT
- TRBJ1-6 TRBV4-1 many CASSQKARPGDSPLHF TGCGCCAGCAGCCAAAAGGCTAGGCCCGGGGATTCACCCCTCCACTTT